One and the same sample provided the 4 T cell receptor beta chains below, sequenced in a study of blood T cell repertoires in COVID-19. Method: immunoSEQ multiplex PCR; TCRdb's copy keeps in-frame clones and lacks some. The table lists 140,000 to 150,000 clones, roughly 79% of them singletons, with approximately 8.6% in the top ten. Material: peripheral blood. Receptors were obtained from a man aged 45-65 years with active or convalescent COVID-19.

This chain links TRBV5-1 with TRBJ1-4; D might be TRBD1 (6 bases). CDR1 and CDR2 from the germline V gene are SGHRS and YFSETQ. V was shortened by 0 bases and J by 7 bases, with 19 bases between the two germline ends. This CDR3 is 17 amino acids long. The CDR3 sequence is CASSLVRLGRQAEKLFF. CDR3 in DNA: TGCGCCAGCAGCTTGGTACGCTTAGGACGACAGGCTGAAAAACTGTTTTTT.

The genes are TRBV19 and TRBJ2-1; 7 positions agree with TRBD1. V lost 3 bases, J lost 9 bases, and 11 bases stayed unmatched. There are 15 residues in the CDR3. In germline, CDR1 is LNHDA, CDR2 SQIVND (reference sequence). CDR3 loop: CASSIARGIASEQFF. The CDR3 DNA follows: TGTGCCAGTAGTATCGCCAGGGGGATCGCAAGTGAGCAGTTCTTC. Full variable domain (missing parts from reference TRBV19 and TRBJ2-1): DGGITQSPKYLFRKEGQNVTLSCEQNLNHDAMYWYRQDPGQGLRLIYYSQIVNDFQKGDIAEGYSVSREKKESFPLTVTSAQKNPTAFYLCASSIARGIASEQFFGPGTRLTVL.

The rearrangement joins TRBV7-2 to TRBJ2-7; 8 bases agree with TRBD2. The CDR3 has 15 amino acids. Losses at the gene ends were 1 base for V and 2 bases for J; bases not matched to a gene: 4. Germline V gene lookup returns CDR1 SGHTA and CDR2 FQGNSA. The CDR3 nucleotides are TGTGCCAGCAGCTTAGGGGGGACTAGAGCCTACGAGCAGTACTTC. Translated: CASSLGGTRAYEQYF.

This chain connects TRBV15 to TRBJ2-5; TRBD2 agrees at 10 bases. Germline CDR1 is LNHNV and CDR2 is YYDKDF (reference sequence). V was pared by 0 bases and J by 3 bases, with 10 bases of the junction left unmatched. The CDR3 consists of 18 residues. The CDR3 reads CATSRDSPGTSVEETQYF. The DNA for the CDR3 is TGTGCCACCAGCAGAGACTCGCCCGGGACTAGCGTGGAAGAGACCCAGTACTTC.